The sequence of this T cell receptor (beta chain) was determined in a study of CD8+ T cells in alopecia areata. T lymphocytes (CD4+ and CD8+) were sorted from PBMCs. Extraction and reverse transcription of RNA yielded cDNA as the sequencing template. Generated by immunoSEQ multiplex PCR, the TCRdb table keeps only in-frame clones and is missing some. The sample holds approximately 180,000 clones, about 63% seen once. The germline V gene encodes CDR1 MNHNY and CDR2 SVGAGI (reference sequence). The CDR3 is 14 amino acids. As to this clone: Mismatch with germline at one junction end may stem from a read error.

The sequence derives from a human donor with alopecia areata. This sequence joins TRBV6-6 and TRBJ2-7; D assignment may be TRBD1 or TRBD2 (5 bases each). This sample comprised CD4+ T cells sorted from blood, obtained at week 0. The CDR3, as DNA: TGTGCCAGCAGTTACTCGGGACCTCTGAGTCTGCCCATCTTC. Amino acid sequence: CASSYSGPLSLPIF.